The 17 T cell receptor beta chains presented below share a single source sample, sequenced in a study of T cell responses to AZD1222 COVID-19 vaccine. Profiling relied on immunoSEQ multiplex PCR, and the TCRdb table lists in-frame clones only, not all of them. The table shows more than 15,000 clones, with roughly 83% occurring only once. Specimen: peripheral blood, collected 28 days after the second AZD1222 dose. Every receptor here comes from an adult who received the AZD1222 COVID-19 vaccine.

As to this clone: At one end the junction does not follow the germline gene, possibly because of a read error. The rearrangement uses TRBV10-3 and TRBJ2-3, with 8 bases matching TRBD2. The length of the CDR3 is 14 residues. Germline assignment: CDR1 ENHRY and CDR2 SYGVKD. Here the CDR3 reads CAISEGLATDMQYF. CDR3 DNA sequence: TGTGCCATCAGTGAGGGACTAGCAACAGATATGCAGTATTTT.

V is TRBV2 and J is TRBJ2-7; TRBD2 aligns across 9 bases. With V trimmed by 6 bases and J by 5 bases, 11 bases remained unmatched. The germline gives CDR1 SNHLY, CDR2 FYNNEI. This CDR3 contains 15 residues. CDR3 loop: CASRAALAGVNEQYF. The CDR3 nucleotides read TGTGCCAGCAGAGCGGCATTAGCGGGAGTAAACGAGCAGTACTTC.

CDR3: CASSLELLGSYGEQFF. CDR3 nucleotides: TGTGCCAGCAGCTTAGAATTGCTCGGGTCCTACGGTGAGCAGTTCTTC. The chain employs TRBV11-3 and TRBJ2-1; D not resolved. V was pared by 0 bases and J by 9 bases, with 18 bases between. The CDR3 contains 16 residues. Germline CDR1 reads SGHNT; CDR2 reads YENEEA.

The gene calls are TRBV7-2 and TRBJ2-3; 8 bases agree with TRBD1. The CDR3 loop spans 13 amino acids. Germline CDR1 and CDR2: SGHTA and FQGNSA. With V trimmed by 5 bases and J by 5 bases, 3 bases remained unmatched. The CDR3 nucleotides read TGTGCCAGCAGCGACAGGGGTCTAGATACGCAGTATTTT. It specifies CASSDRGLDTQYF.

The chain joins TRBV9 to TRBJ1-2; TRBD1 aligns across 7 bases. V shed 4 bases, J shed 8 bases, and the junction held 14 bases outside the gene matches. Germline V gene lookup returns CDR1 SGDLS and CDR2 YYNGEE. There are 15 residues in the CDR3. Written as DNA, the CDR3 is TGTGCCAGCAGCCCTACCGACGAGGGGGCGCGGGGCTACACCTTC. Its translation: CASSPTDEGARGYTF. The full variable domain, in which reference TRBV9 and TRBJ1-2 provide the parts outside the CDR3, is DSGVTQTPKHLITATGQRVTLRCSPRSGDLSVYWYQQSLDQGLQFLIQYYNGEERAKGNILERFSAQQFPDLHSELNLSSLELGDSALYFCASSPTDEGARGYTFGSGTRLTVV.

The CDR3 DNA reads as TGTGCCAGCAGCGTCATTTCCTCCTACGAGCAGTACTTC. Its protein product is CASSVISSYEQYF. The V gene is TRBV11-3, the J gene TRBJ2-7; D remains unclear. CDR1 and CDR2 from the germline V gene are SGHNT and YENEEA. V shed 5 bases and J shed 0 bases, with 8 bases lying between them. The CDR3 consists of 13 residues. The complete variable domain, with remaining parts taken from reference TRBV11-3 and TRBJ2-7, reads EAGVVQSPRYKIIEKKQPVAFWCNPISGHNTLYWYLQNLGQGPELLIRYENEEAVDDSQLPKDRFSAERLKGVDSTLKIQPAELGDSAVYLCASSVISSYEQYFGPGTRLTVT.

This clone was counted between two and nine times. The rearrangement joins TRBV11-2 to TRBJ2-5, with 7 bases lining up with TRBD2. Germline values: CDR1 SGHAT, CDR2 FQNNGV. This CDR3 contains 14 residues. V lost 1 base, J lost 5 bases, and 4 bases stayed unmatched. In nucleotides, the CDR3 is TGTGCCAGCAGCTTAGGACTCGGGGGGGAGACCCAGTACTTC. Encoded protein: CASSLGLGGETQYF.

J is TRBJ2-3 and V is TRBV6-5, with D uncertain. Germline-derived CDR1 and CDR2 are MNHEY and SVGAGI. The CDR3 sequence is 13 residues long. The V end lost 9 bases, the J end lost 0 bases, and 10 bases lay between the germline ends. The CDR3 is CASRPTSTDTQYF. For the CDR3, the DNA is TGTGCCAGTAGGCCGACTAGCACAGATACGCAGTATTTT.

The V gene is TRBV29-1, the J gene TRBJ2-7; D is tentatively TRBD1 or TRBD2 (6 bases each). The CDR3 covers 15 residues. The ends were cut back, 8 bases at V and 1 base at J, with 21 bases in the middle. Germline V gene lookup returns CDR1 SQVTM and CDR2 ANQGSEA. The CDR3 coding sequence is TGCAGCCCAGCTGGGGGGCGGCGGATATCCTACGAGCAGTACTTC. The encoded protein is CSPAGGRRISYEQYF.

The CDR3 protein is CASRDRGEEKLFF. The CDR3 DNA reads TGTGCCAGCAGAGACAGGGGAGAAGAAAAACTGTTTTTT. The chain employs TRBV6-5 and TRBJ1-4; 8 bases are shared with TRBD1. J gave up 8 bases and V 6 bases, and 5 bases lay outside the gene matches. CDR3 length: 13 residues. Germline values: CDR1 MNHEY, CDR2 SVGAGI.

The chain has TRBV19 and TRBJ2-1; D perhaps matches TRBD2 (6 bases). Germline CDR1 and CDR2: LNHDA and SQIVND (reference sequence). V shed 4 bases and J shed 7 bases, with 20 bases lying between them. There are 16 residues in the CDR3. CDR3 DNA: TGTGCCAGTAGTACCGATCAATGGACTACCAATAATGAGCAGTTCTTC. Its translation is CASSTDQWTTNNEQFF.

The chain employs TRBV11-3 and TRBJ2-7, with D perhaps TRBD2 (5 bases). Trimming shortened V by 4 bases and J by 0 bases, and 13 bases separated the two germline ends. The CDR3 length is 15 residues. The V gene's germline CDR1 is SGHNT and CDR2 YENEEA. The CDR3 DNA reads TGTGCCAGCAGCTGGGAAAGCGGAGTCTCCTACGAGCAGTACTTC. This translates into CASSWESGVSYEQYF.

Written as DNA, the CDR3 is TGTGCCAGCAGCCCCTTCACAGGATCGGCGGAAAAACTGTTTTTT. It specifies CASSPFTGSAEKLFF. The chain carries TRBV4-2 and TRBJ1-4; possible D gene TRBD1, 5 bases. Germline V gene data show CDR1 as LGHNA and CDR2 as YNFKEQ. The CDR3 is 15 amino acids. V lost 4 bases and J lost 8, with 17 bases in between.

The table lists this clone with a count of one. V and J are TRBV18 and TRBJ2-1; TRBD2 matches at 7 bases. This CDR3 is built from 16 residues. Trimming at V came to 3 bases and at J to 3 bases, leaving 8 bases not matched to a gene. Germline lookup yields CDR1 KGHSH and CDR2 LQKENI. Here the CDR3 DNA reads TGTGCCAGCTCACCCTCCGGACTAGGGATCTACAATGAGCAGTTCTTC. Translating gives CASSPSGLGIYNEQFF.

This clone has only one observation. The J gene is TRBJ1-6, the V gene TRBV7-8; TRBD1 agrees at 10 bases. CDR1 SGHVS and CDR2 FQNEAQ come from the germline V gene. This CDR3 spans 16 amino acids. V lost 1 base and J lost 10; bases outside the gene matches: 7. This CDR3 is CASSLVRDRGGSPLHF. In DNA form, the CDR3 reads TGTGCCAGCAGCTTAGTGAGGGACAGGGGAGGGTCACCCCTCCACTTT.

The chain recombines TRBV12-3 or TRBV12-4 with TRBJ1-2; D is ambiguous. Trimming took 5 bases from V and 5 from J, leaving 6 bases between them. This CDR3 is built from 11 residues. The CDR3 sequence is CASSDSYGYTF. For the CDR3, the DNA is TGTGCCAGCAGTGACTCTTATGGCTACACCTTC.

The chain employs TRBV6-5 and TRBJ2-5; TRBD1 might be the D (5 bases). V gave up 0 bases and J gave up 2 bases, with 7 bases separating them. CDR1 MNHEY and CDR2 SVGAGI come from the germline V gene. The CDR3 runs 14 residues. The CDR3 DNA sequence: TGTGCCAGCAGTTACTCGACAGCTCAAGAGACCCAGTACTTC. It specifies CASSYSTAQETQYF.